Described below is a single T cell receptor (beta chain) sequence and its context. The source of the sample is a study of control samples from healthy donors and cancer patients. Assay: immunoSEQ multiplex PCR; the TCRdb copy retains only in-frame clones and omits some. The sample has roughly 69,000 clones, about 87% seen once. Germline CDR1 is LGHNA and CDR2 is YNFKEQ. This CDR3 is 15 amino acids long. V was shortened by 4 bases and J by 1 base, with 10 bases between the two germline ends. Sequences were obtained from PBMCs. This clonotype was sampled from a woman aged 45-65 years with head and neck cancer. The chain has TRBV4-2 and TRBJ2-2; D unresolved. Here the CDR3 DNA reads TGTGCCAGCAGCCTTGAGAGGCGGAACACCGGGGAGCTGTTTTTT. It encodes CASSLERRNTGELFF.